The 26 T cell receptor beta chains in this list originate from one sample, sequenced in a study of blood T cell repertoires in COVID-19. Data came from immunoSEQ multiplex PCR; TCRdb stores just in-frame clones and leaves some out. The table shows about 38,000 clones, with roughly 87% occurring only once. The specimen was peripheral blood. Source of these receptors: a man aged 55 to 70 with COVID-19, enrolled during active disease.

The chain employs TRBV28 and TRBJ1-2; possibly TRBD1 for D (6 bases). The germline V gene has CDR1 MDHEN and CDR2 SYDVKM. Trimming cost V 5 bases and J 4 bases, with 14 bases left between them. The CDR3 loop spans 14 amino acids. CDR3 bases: TGTGCCAGCAGTCCCCAGGGGCTGAGCTATGGCTACACCTTC. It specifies CASSPQGLSYGYTF.

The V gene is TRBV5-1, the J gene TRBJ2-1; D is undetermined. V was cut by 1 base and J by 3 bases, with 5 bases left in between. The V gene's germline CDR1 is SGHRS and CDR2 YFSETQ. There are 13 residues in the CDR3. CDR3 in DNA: TGCGCCAGCAGCTTGTCTCTCTACAATGAGCAGTTCTTC. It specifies CASSLSLYNEQFF. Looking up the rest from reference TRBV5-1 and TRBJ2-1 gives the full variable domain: KAGVTQTPRYLIKTRGQQVTLSCSPISGHRSVSWYQQTPGQGLQFLFEYFSETQRNKGNFPGRFSGRQFSNSRSEMNVSTLELGDSALYLCASSLSLYNEQFFGPGTRLTVL.

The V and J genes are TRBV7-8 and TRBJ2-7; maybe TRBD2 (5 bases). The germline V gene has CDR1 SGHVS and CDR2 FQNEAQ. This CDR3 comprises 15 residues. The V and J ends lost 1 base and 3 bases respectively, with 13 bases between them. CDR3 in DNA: TGTGCCAGCAGCTTAGAGACGGGGATGGTCTACGAGCAGTACTTC. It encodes CASSLETGMVYEQYF. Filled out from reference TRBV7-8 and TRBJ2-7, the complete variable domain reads GAGVSQSPRYKVAKRGQDVALRCDPISGHVSLFWYQQALGQGPEFLTYFQNEAQLDKSGLPSDRFFAERPEGSVSTLKIQRTQQEDSAVYLCASSLETGMVYEQYFGPGTRLTVT.

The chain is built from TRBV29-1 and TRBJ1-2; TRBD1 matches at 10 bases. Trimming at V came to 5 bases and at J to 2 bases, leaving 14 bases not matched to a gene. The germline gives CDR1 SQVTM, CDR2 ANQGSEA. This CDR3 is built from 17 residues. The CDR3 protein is CSVPRRQGAHRNYGYTF. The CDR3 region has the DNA TGCAGCGTTCCCAGGAGACAGGGGGCGCATCGGAACTATGGCTACACCTTC.

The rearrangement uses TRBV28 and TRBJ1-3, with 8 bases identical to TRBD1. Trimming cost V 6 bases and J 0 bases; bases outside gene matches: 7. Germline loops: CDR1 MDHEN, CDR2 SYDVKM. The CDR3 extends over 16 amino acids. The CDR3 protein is CASSEYRGTSGNTIYF. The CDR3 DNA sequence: TGTGCCAGCAGCGAATACAGGGGGACCTCTGGAAACACCATATATTTT.

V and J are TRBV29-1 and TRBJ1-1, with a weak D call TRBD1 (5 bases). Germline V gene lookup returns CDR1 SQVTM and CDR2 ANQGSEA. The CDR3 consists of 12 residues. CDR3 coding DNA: TGCAGAGACCACGATAGGGGTACTGAAGCTTTCTTT. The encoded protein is CRDHDRGTEAFF.

In DNA form, the CDR3 reads TGCAGTGCGGGACTGTACTACGAGCAGTACTTC. This codes for CSAGLYYEQYF. This chain links TRBV20-1 with TRBJ2-7, with TRBD2 as a possible D gene (6 bases). Germline loops: CDR1 DFQATT, CDR2 SNEGSKA (reference sequence). V lost 6 bases and J 3 bases, leaving 9 bases between the germline ends. The CDR3 consists of 11 residues.

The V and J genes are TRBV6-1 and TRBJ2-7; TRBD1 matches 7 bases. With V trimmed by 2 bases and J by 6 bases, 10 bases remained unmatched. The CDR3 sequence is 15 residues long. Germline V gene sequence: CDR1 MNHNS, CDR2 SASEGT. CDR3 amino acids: CASSESDRTGAEQYF. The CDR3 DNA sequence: TGTGCCAGCAGTGAATCGGACAGGACGGGCGCCGAGCAGTACTTC.

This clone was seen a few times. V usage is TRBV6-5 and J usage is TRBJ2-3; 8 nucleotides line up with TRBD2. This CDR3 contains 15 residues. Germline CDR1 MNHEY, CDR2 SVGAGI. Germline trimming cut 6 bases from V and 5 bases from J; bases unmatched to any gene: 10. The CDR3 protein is CASSLSGTMVDTQYF. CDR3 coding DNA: TGTGCCAGCAGCCTTAGCGGGACCATGGTAGATACGCAGTATTTT.

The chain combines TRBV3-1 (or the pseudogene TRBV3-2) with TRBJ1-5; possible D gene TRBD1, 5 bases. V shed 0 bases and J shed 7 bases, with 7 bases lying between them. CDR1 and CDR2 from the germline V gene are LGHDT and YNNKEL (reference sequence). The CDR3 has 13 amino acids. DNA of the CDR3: TGTGCCAGCAGCCAAGACAGGGTGCAGCCCCAGCATTTT. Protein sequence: CASSQDRVQPQHF.

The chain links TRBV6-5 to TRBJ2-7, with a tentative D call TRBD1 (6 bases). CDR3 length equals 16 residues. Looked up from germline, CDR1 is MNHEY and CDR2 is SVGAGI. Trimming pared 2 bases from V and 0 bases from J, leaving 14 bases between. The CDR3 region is CASSYRLDRFSYEQYF. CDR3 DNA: TGTGCCAGCAGTTACCGGCTGGACAGATTCTCCTACGAGCAGTACTTC.

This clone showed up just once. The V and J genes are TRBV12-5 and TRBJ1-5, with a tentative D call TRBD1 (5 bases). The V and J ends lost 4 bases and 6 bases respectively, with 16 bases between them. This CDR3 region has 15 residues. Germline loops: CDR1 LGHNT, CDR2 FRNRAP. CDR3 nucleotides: TGTGCTAGTGGTTCGCCGGGACGGGGACTTCAGCCCCAGCATTTT. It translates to CASGSPGRGLQPQHF.

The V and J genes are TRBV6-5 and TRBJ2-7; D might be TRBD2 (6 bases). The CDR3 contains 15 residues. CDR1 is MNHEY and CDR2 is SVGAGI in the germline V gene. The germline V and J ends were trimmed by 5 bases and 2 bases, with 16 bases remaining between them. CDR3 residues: CASSTWEEGTYEQYF. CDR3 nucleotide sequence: TGTGCCAGCAGTACTTGGGAGGAGGGTACCTACGAGCAGTACTTC.

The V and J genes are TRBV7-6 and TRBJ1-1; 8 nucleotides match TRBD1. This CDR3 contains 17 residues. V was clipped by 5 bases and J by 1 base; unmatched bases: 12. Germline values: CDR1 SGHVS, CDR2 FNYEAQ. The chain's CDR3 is CASSPRGQGAGNTEAFF. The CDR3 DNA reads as TGTGCCAGCAGCCCTCGCGGGCAGGGGGCAGGGAACACTGAAGCTTTCTTT.

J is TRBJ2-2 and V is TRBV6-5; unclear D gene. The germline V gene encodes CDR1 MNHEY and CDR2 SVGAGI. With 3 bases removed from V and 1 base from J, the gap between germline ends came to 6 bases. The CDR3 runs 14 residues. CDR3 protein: CASSYSRNTGELFF. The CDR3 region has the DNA TGTGCCAGCAGTTATTCCAGGAACACCGGGGAGCTGTTTTTT.

The CDR3: CASSYVAGGPGRAEQYF. The CDR3, as DNA: TGTGCCAGCAGTTACGTAGCGGGAGGGCCTGGGCGGGCTGAGCAGTACTTC. The chain uses TRBV6-2 or TRBV6-3 and TRBJ2-7; 11 bases are shared with TRBD2. The CDR3 has 17 residues. Germline CDR1 MNHEY, CDR2 SVGEGT. V lost 2 bases, J lost 7 bases, and 13 bases stayed unmatched.

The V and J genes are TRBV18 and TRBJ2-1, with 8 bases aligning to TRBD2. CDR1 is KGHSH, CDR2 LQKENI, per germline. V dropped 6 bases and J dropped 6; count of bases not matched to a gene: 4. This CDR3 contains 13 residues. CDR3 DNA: TGTGCCAGCTCGGGGGGGACTAGCAATGAGCAGTTCTTC. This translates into CASSGGTSNEQFF.

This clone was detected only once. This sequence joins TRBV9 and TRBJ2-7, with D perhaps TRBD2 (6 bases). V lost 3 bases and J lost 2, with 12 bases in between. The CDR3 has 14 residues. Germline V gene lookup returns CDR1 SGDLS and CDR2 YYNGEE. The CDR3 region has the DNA TGTGCCAGCAGCGCTAGCGCGGACCCCTACGAGCAGTACTTC. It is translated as CASSASADPYEQYF. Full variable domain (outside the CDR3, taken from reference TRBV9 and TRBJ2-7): DSGVTQTPKHLITATGQRVTLRCSPRSGDLSVYWYQQSLDQGLQFLIQYYNGEERAKGNILERFSAQQFPDLHSELNLSSLELGDSALYFCASSASADPYEQYFGPGTRLTVT.

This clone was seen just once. CDR3 DNA sequence: TGTGCCAGTAGTATCAGAAGACAGCTACCTAACTATGGCTACACCTTC. It is translated as CASSIRRQLPNYGYTF. The V call is TRBV19, the J call TRBJ1-2, with D possibly matching TRBD1 (5 bases). V was cut by 3 bases and J by 0 bases, with 14 bases left in between. CDR3 length: 16 amino acids. CDR1 and CDR2 from the germline V gene are LNHDA and SQIVND (reference sequence).

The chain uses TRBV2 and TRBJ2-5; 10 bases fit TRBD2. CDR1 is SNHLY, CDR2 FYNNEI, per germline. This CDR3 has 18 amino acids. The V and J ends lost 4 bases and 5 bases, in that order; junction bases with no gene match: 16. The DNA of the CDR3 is TGTGCCAGCAGTGCGTCCGCTCGAGCGGGAGGGTTGGGGGAGACCCAGTACTTC. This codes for CASSASARAGGLGETQYF.

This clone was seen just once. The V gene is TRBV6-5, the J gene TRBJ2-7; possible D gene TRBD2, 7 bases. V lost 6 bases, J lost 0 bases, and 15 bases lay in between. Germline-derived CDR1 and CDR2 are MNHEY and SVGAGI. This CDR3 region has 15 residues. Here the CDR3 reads CASRGWRGGSYEQYF. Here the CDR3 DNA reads TGTGCCAGCAGAGGTTGGAGGGGGGGCTCCTACGAGCAGTACTTC.

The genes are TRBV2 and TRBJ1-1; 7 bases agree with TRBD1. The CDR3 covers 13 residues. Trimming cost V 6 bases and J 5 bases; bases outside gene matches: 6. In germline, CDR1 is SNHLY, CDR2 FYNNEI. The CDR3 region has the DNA TGTGCCAGCAGAGCTGACAGGGCGACTGAAGCTTTCTTT. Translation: CASRADRATEAFF.

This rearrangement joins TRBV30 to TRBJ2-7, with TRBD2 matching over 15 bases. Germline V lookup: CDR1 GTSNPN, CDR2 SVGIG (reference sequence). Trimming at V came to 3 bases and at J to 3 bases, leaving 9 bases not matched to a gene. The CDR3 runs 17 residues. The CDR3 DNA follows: TGTGCCTGGAGCAAGCCTTGGACTAGCGGGAGGGACTACGAGCAGTACTTC. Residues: CAWSKPWTSGRDYEQYF.

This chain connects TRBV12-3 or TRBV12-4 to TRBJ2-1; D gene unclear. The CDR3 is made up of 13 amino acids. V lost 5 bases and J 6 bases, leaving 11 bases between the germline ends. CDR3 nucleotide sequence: TGTGCCAGCAGTCCGAATCCGGTCAATGAGCAGTTCTTC. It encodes CASSPNPVNEQFF.

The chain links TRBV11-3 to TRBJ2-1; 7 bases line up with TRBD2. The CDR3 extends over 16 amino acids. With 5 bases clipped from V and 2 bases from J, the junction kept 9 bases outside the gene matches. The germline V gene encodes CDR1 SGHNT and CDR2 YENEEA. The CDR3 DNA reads TGTGCCAGCAGCGAATCTGGTGGACTAGCCTACAATGAGCAGTTCTTC. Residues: CASSESGGLAYNEQFF.

The CDR3 loop is CASSWGQNYGYTF. The CDR3 coding sequence is TGTGCCAGCAGTTGGGGACAGAACTATGGCTACACCTTC. The chain couples TRBV28 to TRBJ1-2, with TRBD1 identical over 7 bases. Trimming removed 4 bases from V and 2 bases from J; junction bases left unmatched: 1. Germline values: CDR1 MDHEN, CDR2 SYDVKM. CDR3 size: 13 residues.